This is a list of T cell receptor beta chains from one sample in a study of blood T cell repertoires in COVID-19. Generated by immunoSEQ multiplex PCR, the TCRdb table keeps only in-frame clones and is missing some. This sample has 200,000 to 250,000 clones, with 83% found just once. Sample: peripheral blood. The receptors derive from a woman in her 70s with active or convalescent COVID-19. Both conserved end residues are part of each CDR3. The D gene is left open where the match is weak. The size of a clone is reported for some rows only, either as once, few or many, or as a class for expanded clones.

TRBD2 TRBJ2-3 . TRBV5-1 CASSLVGGGQDTQYF TGCGCCAGCAGCTTGGTCGGGGGGGGACAAGATACGCAGTATTTT
. TRBJ1-2 . TRBV18 CASSPLPDTNYGYTF TGTGCCAGCTCACCACTCCCGGACACAAACTATGGCTACACCTTC
. TRBJ2-5 once TRBV2 CASREPQETQYF TGTGCCAGCAGGGAGCCCCAAGAGACCCAGTACTTC
TRBD1 TRBJ1-5 . TRBV4-1 CASSQEGTGSFGWGNQPQHF TGCGCCAGCAGCCAAGAGGGGACAGGGAGTTTCGGATGGGGCAATCAGCCCCAGCATTTT
. TRBJ1-5 . TRBV19 CASSIQQYSNQPQHF TGTGCCAGTAGTATACAACAATATAGCAATCAGCCCCAGCATTTT
TRBD2 TRBJ2-2 . TRBV3-1/TRBV3-2 CASSQGVRGLAQNTGELFF TGTGCCAGCAGCCAAGGGGTTAGGGGACTAGCACAAAACACCGGGGAGCTGTTTTTT
TRBD1 TRBJ1-4 . TRBV5-1 CASSRQQGAGGEKLFF TGCGCCAGCAGCCGGCAACAGGGGGCTGGGGGTGAAAAACTGTTTTTT
. TRBJ1-1 . TRBV5-1 CASSPITGNEAFF TGCGCCAGCAGCCCTATCACAGGGAATGAAGCTTTCTTT
. TRBJ1-4 . TRBV29-1 CSAGQGNEKLFF TGCAGCGCTGGCCAGGGTAATGAAAAACTGTTTTTT
. TRBJ1-1 . TRBV5-6 CASSSRGGLNTEAFF TGTGCCAGCAGCTCTCGTGGAGGGCTGAACACTGAAGCTTTCTTT
. TRBJ1-1 . TRBV28 CASTGQLTEAFF TGTGCCAGCACCGGTCAACTCACTGAAGCTTTCTTT
TRBD2 TRBJ2-7 . TRBV11-3 CASSLAGDPYEQYF TGTGCCAGCAGCTTGGCGGGGGACCCTTACGAGCAGTACTTC
TRBD2 TRBJ2-7 few TRBV4-2 CASSQDRTSGSEQYF TGTGCCAGCAGCCAAGATCGGACTAGCGGGAGCGAGCAGTACTTC
TRBD2 TRBJ2-2 few TRBV5-4 CASSPSGGVRTGELFF TGTGCCAGCAGCCCTAGCGGGGGAGTACGGACCGGGGAGCTGTTTTTT
. TRBJ2-4 . TRBV6-6 CASSLIPENIQYF TGTGCCAGCAGTTTAATCCCAGAAAACATTCAGTACTTC